These 17 T cell receptor beta chains came from one sample sequenced in a study of blood T cell repertoires in COVID-19. Using immunoSEQ multiplex PCR, the repertoire was profiled, and TCRdb retains in-frame clones only, with some absent. This table has fewer than 60,000 clones, 65% to 90% appearing once. The sample taken for sequencing was peripheral blood. The receptors stem from a human donor in a cohort sampled during active COVID-19.

The J gene is TRBJ1-3, the V gene TRBV7-2; 7 bases align to TRBD1. Germline V CDR1 and CDR2: SGHTA, FQGNSA. The CDR3 consists of 15 residues. V lost 2 bases and J lost 2; bases outside the gene matches: 3. The DNA for the CDR3 is TGTGCCAGCAGCTTAAGGGGGCCCACTGGAAACACCATATATTTT. It is translated as CASSLRGPTGNTIYF.

The rearrangement joins TRBV14 to TRBJ2-1, with D maybe TRBD2 (6 bases). Germline CDR1 is SGHDN and CDR2 is FVKESK. The CDR3 extends over 16 amino acids. V was shortened by 4 bases and J by 4 bases, with 17 bases between the two germline ends. CDR3 loop: CASSRWGTQLYNEQFF. In DNA form, the CDR3 reads TGTGCCAGCAGCCGGTGGGGGACTCAACTATACAATGAGCAGTTCTTC.

This chain uses TRBV6-2 or TRBV6-3 with TRBJ1-2; D not resolved. The CDR3 is 15 residues long. Germline lookup yields CDR1 MNHEY and CDR2 SVGEGT. Trimming stripped 2 bases from V and 8 bases from J, with 18 bases between. This CDR3 reads CASSYVMAPPVGYTF. The CDR3 nucleotides are TGTGCCAGCAGTTACGTAATGGCCCCCCCCGTGGGCTACACCTTC.

This chain links TRBV2 with TRBJ2-1; 9 bases line up with TRBD2. In germline, CDR1 is SNHLY, CDR2 FYNNEI. Losses at the gene ends were 1 base for V and 0 bases for J; bases not matched to a gene: 13. The CDR3 spans 20 residues. The CDR3 nucleotides are TGTGCCAGCAGTGAAGGCCCTAGCGGGAAGGGTGGTGGCTCCTACAATGAGCAGTTCTTC. This gives the protein CASSEGPSGKGGGSYNEQFF.

V and J are TRBV30 and TRBJ1-5, with a possible D match to TRBD1 (5 bases). V lost 6 bases, J lost 0 bases, and 9 bases lay in between. CDR3 length: 13 residues. CDR1 and CDR2 from the germline V gene are GTSNPN and SVGIG (reference sequence). The CDR3: CACRDNSNQPQHF. In DNA, the CDR3 is TGTGCCTGCAGGGATAATAGCAATCAGCCCCAGCATTTT.

The V gene is TRBV28, the J gene TRBJ1-1, with TRBD1 as a possible D gene (5 bases). The CDR3 consists of 13 residues. Germline V CDR1 and CDR2: MDHEN, SYDVKM. Trimming removed 6 bases from V and 4 bases from J, with 12 bases in between. The CDR3 sequence is CASRGRGGTEAFF. DNA of the CDR3: TGTGCCAGCAGAGGGCGCGGGGGCACTGAAGCTTTCTTT.

V usage is TRBV4-3 and J usage is TRBJ2-5, with 7 bases that match TRBD1. The CDR3 contains 16 residues. Looked up from germline, CDR1 is LGHNA and CDR2 is YSLEER. V shed 0 bases and J 5 bases; nucleotides not matched to a gene: 9. The CDR3 region is CASSQEATGIWETQYF. Here the CDR3 DNA reads TGCGCCAGCAGCCAAGAAGCGACAGGGATATGGGAGACCCAGTACTTC.

The chain's CDR3 is CASSFEQGDTGELFF. Here the CDR3 DNA reads TGTGCCAGCAGTTTTGAACAGGGAGACACCGGGGAGCTGTTTTTT. This chain joins TRBV27 and TRBJ2-2; tentatively, D is TRBD1 (6 bases). V dropped 3 bases and J dropped 3 bases, with 11 bases sitting between them. Germline V lookup: CDR1 MNHEY, CDR2 SMNVEV (reference sequence). The CDR3 covers 15 residues.

The chain links TRBV25-1 to TRBJ1-3; no clear D. Germline V gene lookup returns CDR1 MGHDK and CDR2 SYGVNS. V dropped 3 bases and J dropped 4 bases, with 10 bases sitting between them. This CDR3 region has 14 residues. CDR3 residues: CASSDPSGGNTIYF. As DNA, the CDR3 is TGTGCCAGCAGTGACCCCTCGGGAGGAAACACCATATATTTT.

The chain is built from TRBV25-1 and TRBJ2-1; possibly TRBD2 for D (6 bases). Per germline, CDR1 MGHDK and CDR2 SYGVNS. V lost 7 bases, J lost 1 base, and 14 bases lay in between. The CDR3 totals 15 residues. Here the CDR3 reads CASTGNGGSYNEQFF. The CDR3 DNA reads TGTGCCAGCACTGGTAACGGAGGGTCCTACAATGAGCAGTTCTTC.

This clone appeared once. The J gene is TRBJ2-1, the V gene TRBV24-1, with 8 nucleotides matching TRBD2. The germline CDR1 and CDR2 sequences are KGHDR and SFDVKD. With V trimmed by 9 bases and J by 6 bases, 3 bases remained unmatched. This CDR3 contains 12 residues. Here the CDR3 DNA reads TGTGCCACCGGGACTAGGGCCAATGAGCAGTTCTTC. As protein: CATGTRANEQFF.

The genes are TRBV11-2 and TRBJ2-1; D might be TRBD2 (6 bases). The V end lost 5 bases, the J end lost 8 bases, and 16 bases lay between the germline ends. This CDR3 spans 14 amino acids. The germline V gene has CDR1 SGHAT and CDR2 FQNNGV. Here the CDR3 DNA reads TGTGCCAGCAGCCAGAGGGACTTACTTGATGAGCAGTTCTTC. Protein: CASSQRDLLDEQFF. Full variable domain (remainder filled in from reference TRBV11-2 and TRBJ2-1): EAGVAQSPRYKIIEKRQSVAFWCNPISGHATLYWYQQILGQGPKLLIQFQNNGVVDDSQLPKDRFSAERLKGVDSTLKIQPAKLEDSAVYLCASSQRDLLDEQFFGPGTRLTVL.

The CDR3 DNA sequence: TGTGCCAGCAGCTTCCCCCCACAGGGGACCCTTAACTATGGCTACACCTTC. It specifies CASSFPPQGTLNYGYTF. The chain has TRBV11-2 and TRBJ1-2, with 7 bases identical to TRBD1. This CDR3 is built from 17 residues. V lost 3 bases and J lost 1; bases outside the gene matches: 11. The germline V gene has CDR1 SGHAT and CDR2 FQNNGV.

This chain uses TRBV18 with TRBJ1-4, with 8 positions matching TRBD1. This CDR3 has 15 residues. The junction had 5 bases not matched to a gene; V was cut back by 1 base and J by 7 bases. Germline loops: CDR1 KGHSH, CDR2 LQKENI. CDR3 amino acids: CASSPRPGGGEKLFF. The CDR3, as DNA: TGTGCCAGCTCACCACGGCCAGGGGGCGGTGAAAAACTGTTTTTT.

The gene calls are TRBV28 and TRBJ1-1; the D gene is possibly TRBD1 (6 bases). Germline CDR1 reads MDHEN; CDR2 reads SYDVKM. CDR3 length: 15 residues. Trimming cost V 2 bases and J 0 bases, with 10 bases left between them. CDR3 region: CASSLVGGLNTEAFF. CDR3 in DNA: TGTGCCAGCAGTTTAGTCGGGGGGCTGAACACTGAAGCTTTCTTT.

V usage is TRBV2 and J usage is TRBJ2-7, with 11 bases matching TRBD2. Germline CDR1 SNHLY, CDR2 FYNNEI. The CDR3 is 15 residues long. V was clipped by 3 bases and J by 6 bases; unmatched bases: 7. DNA for the CDR3: TGTGCCAGCAGTGATTCTACTAGCGGGAGTAGCGAGCAGTACTTC. This gives the protein CASSDSTSGSSEQYF.

The chain is built from TRBV4-1 and TRBJ2-7; D perhaps matches TRBD1 (6 bases). From germline, CDR1 is MGHRA and CDR2 YSYEKL. CDR3 length: 15 amino acids. Deletions cut 1 base from V and 0 bases from J, with 10 bases between. Written as DNA, the CDR3 is TGCGCCAGCAGCCAAGCGACAGGATTCTCCTACGAGCAGTACTTC. Translating it yields CASSQATGFSYEQYF.